This T cell receptor (beta chain) comes out of a study of neurological immune-mediated disorders. Study summary: Relapsing-remitting disease was seen in 31 of the 34 multiple sclerosis patients, and secondary progressive disease was seen in 3. Overall study results and limits: Grouping of repertoires by phylogeny put those of 18 of 34 multiple sclerosis patients into a single related-CDR3 cluster, a possible signature. HTLV-1-associated myelopathy led in TCR clonal expansion, while multiple sclerosis ranked lowest, below healthy controls.

CDR3 size: 14 residues. From germline, CDR1 is SGHTA and CDR2 FQGNSA. The V and J ends lost 2 bases and 7 bases respectively, with 13 bases between them. Many counts were recorded for this clonotype. Its antigen is not identified. TCRdb ran MiXCR on the 5' RACE reads and lists one entry per CDR3 protein. The profile shows roughly 76,000 distinct CDR3 sequences, roughly 3% of them singletons. The sequence was obtained from a woman between 45 and 65 years old with multiple sclerosis. The chain joins TRBV7-2 to TRBJ2-3, with D possibly being TRBD2 (5 bases). The sample was PBMCs. The DNA for the CDR3 is TGTGCCAGCAGCTTATTGGAGGTTGGGAATACGCAGTATTTT. It specifies CASSLLEVGNTQYF.